The 20 T cell receptor beta chains below come from one sample, sequenced in a study of follicular helper T cells after annual influenza vaccination (dated by TCRdb to about 2017). The library was generated by the immunoSEQ multiplex PCR assay. In its TCRdb copy, this immuneACCESS table keeps in-frame sequences only and misses some clones. Where compared with another copy, unresolved V genes explain less than half of these, and the others have no known cause. The sample yields around 10,000 clones; approximately 80% were counted once. Less than 0.95% of the sample lies in the top ten. The specimen comprised CXCR5- memory CD4+ T cells sorted from blood, sampled 6 weeks after influenza vaccination. Reading the label with the study, this specimen's cell subset or site is: CXCR5- memory CD4 T cells. The receptors were gathered from an adult who received the influenza vaccine.

J is TRBJ1-3 and V is TRBV4-1, with D tentatively TRBD1 (5 bases). This CDR3 has 15 amino acids. Trimming removed 4 bases at V and 3 bases at J, with 13 bases between. Germline CDR1 is MGHRA and CDR2 is YSYEKL. The CDR3 region is CASSRRAGIGNTIYF. DNA for the CDR3: TGCGCCAGCAGCCGACGAGCAGGGATTGGAAACACCATATATTTT.

The chain combines TRBV2 with TRBJ1-2; TRBD1 matches at 8 bases. Germline values: CDR1 SNHLY, CDR2 FYNNEI. CDR3 size: 16 residues. V was pared by 5 bases and J by 4 bases, with 12 bases of the junction left unmatched. The CDR3 spells CASSPIGAQGGYGYTF. In DNA, the CDR3 is TGTGCCAGCAGTCCTATCGGAGCACAGGGGGGCTATGGCTACACCTTC. Full variable domain (outside the CDR3, taken from reference TRBV2 and TRBJ1-2): EPEVTQTPSHQVTQMGQEVILRCVPISNHLYFYWYRQILGQKVEFLVSFYNNEISEKSEIFDDQFSVERPDGSNFTLKIRSTKLEDSAMYFCASSPIGAQGGYGYTFGSGTRLTVV.

The chain recombines TRBV19 with TRBJ1-5; 8 bases line up with TRBD1. The CDR3 spans 16 residues. Germline CDR1 and CDR2: LNHDA and SQIVND (reference sequence). Trimming cost V 1 base and J 5 bases; bases outside gene matches: 7. In DNA, the CDR3 is TGTGCCAGTAGTATAGCCGACAGGGGACGGTATCAGCCCCAGCATTTT. Amino acids: CASSIADRGRYQPQHF.

Only one count was recorded for this clone. The chain couples TRBV4-1 to TRBJ2-7; D is uncertain. Germline CDR1 MGHRA, CDR2 YSYEKL. This CDR3 comprises 13 residues. The germline V and J ends were trimmed by 4 bases and 5 bases, with 12 bases remaining between them. The CDR3 here is CASSRPGPHEQYF. The CDR3 nucleotides read TGCGCCAGCAGCCGGCCGGGCCCCCACGAGCAGTACTTC.

The J gene is TRBJ2-4, the V gene TRBV9; D gene uncertain. There are 14 residues in the CDR3. The germline V and J ends were trimmed by 0 bases and 0 bases, with 4 bases remaining between them. CDR1 is SGDLS, CDR2 YYNGEE, per germline. The DNA for the CDR3 is TGTGCCAGCAGCGTAGGGCTAGCCAAAAACATTCAGTACTTC. Translating gives CASSVGLAKNIQYF.

The genes are TRBV7-2 and TRBJ2-1; D unresolved. CDR1 and CDR2 from the germline V gene are SGHTA and FQGNSA. The CDR3 is 14 residues long. Trimming left V 0 bases short and J 8 bases short, with 11 bases between. CDR3 bases: TGTGCCAGCAGCTTAGCCCTAAGAAGCGATGAGCAGTTCTTC. It is translated as CASSLALRSDEQFF.

The rearrangement links TRBV10-3 to TRBJ2-3; 7 bases are a match to TRBD1. The V segment lost 6 bases and the J segment 2 bases; nucleotides outside the gene matches: 8. The CDR3 length is 15 residues. Per germline, CDR1 ENHRY and CDR2 SYGVKD. The CDR3 sequence: CAISLTGDATDTQYF. CDR3 DNA: TGTGCCATCAGCCTTACAGGGGACGCCACAGATACGCAGTATTTT.

V and J are TRBV19 and TRBJ1-1; tentative D call: TRBD1 (5 bases). The CDR3 loop spans 14 amino acids. Germline lookup yields CDR1 LNHDA and CDR2 SQIVND (reference sequence). The V end was cut by 3 bases, the J end by 5 bases, with 13 bases between. The CDR3 nucleotides are TGTGCCAGTAGTATTACGGGACGAAAAACTGAAGCTTTCTTT. It is translated as CASSITGRKTEAFF.

The chain recombines TRBV12-5 with TRBJ2-3; D remains ambiguous. V was cut by 1 base and J by 2 bases, with 4 bases left in between. This CDR3 has 13 residues. Germline CDR1 reads LGHNT; CDR2 reads FRNRAP. CDR3 sequence: CASGLANTDTQYF. As DNA, the CDR3 is TGTGCTAGTGGTTTGGCCAACACAGATACGCAGTATTTT. The full variable domain, in which reference TRBV12-5 and TRBJ2-3 provide the parts outside the CDR3, is DARVTQTPRHKVTEMGQEVTMRCQPILGHNTVFWYRQTMMQGLELLAYFRNRAPLDDSGMPKDRFSAEMPDATLATLKIQPSEPRDSAVYFCASGLANTDTQYFGPGTRLTVL.

The chain employs TRBV7-9 and TRBJ2-1; no reliable D call. Trimming cost V 2 bases and J 8 bases, with 10 bases left between them. The CDR3 totals 13 residues. CDR1 SEHNR and CDR2 FQNEAQ come from the germline V gene (reference sequence). The CDR3 protein is CASSLRAVDEQFF. For the CDR3, the DNA is TGTGCCAGCAGCTTACGAGCCGTAGATGAGCAGTTCTTC.

This rearrangement joins TRBV18 to TRBJ1-4, with no clear D. This CDR3 is 13 amino acids long. In germline, CDR1 is KGHSH, CDR2 LQKENI. The germline V and J ends were trimmed by 4 bases and 5 bases, with 8 bases remaining between them. CDR3: CASSRGRNEKLFF. DNA of the CDR3: TGTGCCAGCTCACGAGGGAGAAATGAAAAACTGTTTTTT.

This clone was picked up one time. The chain combines TRBV6-6 with TRBJ1-1; D might be TRBD1 (5 bases). V was pared by 0 bases and J by 5 bases, with 13 bases between. Germline-derived CDR1 and CDR2 are MNHNY and SVGAGI (reference sequence). The CDR3 is 15 residues long. The CDR3 nucleotides read TGTGCCAGCAGTTACTCGGTTGCGGGGGGGACTGAAGCTTTCTTT. This translates into CASSYSVAGGTEAFF.

The chain couples TRBV5-6 to TRBJ1-1; a possible D gene is TRBD1 (6 bases). Per the germline V gene, CDR1 is SGHDT and CDR2 is YYEEEE. Trimming pared 0 bases from V and 1 base from J, leaving 10 bases between. This CDR3 region has 15 residues. This chain's CDR3 is CASSLGGRPNTEAFF. The CDR3 bases are TGTGCCAGCAGCTTGGGGGGGCGACCGAACACTGAAGCTTTCTTT.

This chain joins TRBV15 and TRBJ2-1, with D possibly TRBD2 on 5 matching bases. V lost 4 bases to trimming and J lost 5 bases, with 9 bases between them. The germline gives CDR1 LNHNV, CDR2 YYDKDF (reference sequence). This CDR3 is built from 13 residues. For the CDR3, the DNA is TGTGCCACCAGCACTGAGACTAACAATGAGCAGTTCTTC. Protein: CATSTETNNEQFF.

The genes are TRBV19 and TRBJ1-1, with D hard to call. This CDR3 is 16 amino acids long. CDR1 is LNHDA, CDR2 SQIVND, per germline (reference sequence). Trimming cost V 0 bases and J 0 bases, with 11 bases left between them. CDR3: CASSIDRVVMNTEAFF. In DNA form, the CDR3 reads TGTGCCAGTAGTATAGATCGGGTAGTAATGAACACTGAAGCTTTCTTT.

This clone was observed a single time. J is TRBJ1-1 and V is TRBV7-3; D unclear. Trimming removed 0 bases at V and 1 base at J, with 6 bases between. The length of the CDR3 is 14 residues. The germline gives CDR1 SGHTA, CDR2 FQGTGA. CDR3 sequence reads: CASSLTPRNTEAFF. CDR3 nucleotide sequence: TGTGCCAGCAGCTTAACGCCAAGGAACACTGAAGCTTTCTTT.

The chain joins TRBV11-3 to TRBJ1-1; no clear D gene. Germline V gene sequence: CDR1 SGHNT, CDR2 YENEEA. This CDR3 spans 15 amino acids. V lost 1 base, J lost 1 base, and 10 bases lay in between. CDR3 protein: CASSLVAGGNTEAFF. The CDR3 DNA reads as TGTGCCAGCAGCTTAGTTGCAGGAGGGAACACTGAAGCTTTCTTT.

The rearrangement joins TRBV29-1 to TRBJ1-2; D ambiguous. Trimming pared 2 bases from V and 3 bases from J, leaving 10 bases between. CDR1 is SQVTM and CDR2 is ANQGSEA in the germline V gene. The CDR3 runs to 13 residues. The CDR3 loop is CSVEIEQYYGYTF. CDR3 in DNA: TGCAGCGTTGAAATCGAACAGTACTATGGCTACACCTTC.

The chain has TRBV28 and TRBJ1-3; unclear D gene. V lost 4 bases and J 0 bases, leaving 7 bases between the germline ends. Germline V gene data show CDR1 as MDHEN and CDR2 as SYDVKM. There are 14 residues in the CDR3. CDR3 sequence (DNA): TGTGCCAGCAGTTACGGGTTCTCTGGAAACACCATATATTTT. Amino acid sequence: CASSYGFSGNTIYF.

This clone was seen a few times. The chain links TRBV7-2 to TRBJ1-1; no definite D call. CDR3 size: 14 residues. Germline lookup yields CDR1 SGHTA and CDR2 FQGNSA. V lost 8 bases and J lost 2, with 15 bases in between. The CDR3 here is CASLRYRTNTEAFF. DNA for the CDR3: TGTGCCAGCTTACGGTACAGAACTAACACTGAAGCTTTCTTT.